The clone carrying this T cell receptor beta chain was found many times. This entry is derived from a study of blood T cell repertoires in COVID-19. The overall study: The origin of the acute and convalescent COVID-19 samples was the United States, Italy and Spain. Sample material is recorded as cDNA or gDNA derived from T cells, B-cell-depleted T cells, or PBMCs.

In Seattle, patients joined the study during active infection and were tracked longitudinally. Per the study methods: It was from reference gene primer amplification that nucleated cell counts were estimated. The assay was immunoSEQ multiplex PCR, and TCRdb's table has in-frame clones only and misses some. V, J and clone size reflect that table, while D and trimming were determined from the DNA. The sample holds some 130,000 clones; roughly nine tenths are singletons and the top ten take 11%. Germline values: CDR1 LNHDA, CDR2 SQIVND (reference sequence). The CDR3 sequence is 15 residues long. Deletions cut 2 bases from V and 2 bases from J, with 10 bases between.

The sequencing input was peripheral blood. This chain links TRBV19 with TRBJ1-5; D gene uncertain. This clonotype originated in a woman aged 70-85 years with COVID-19, enrolled during active disease. The CDR3 here is CASSIREFGNQPQHF. CDR3 DNA sequence: TGTGCCAGTAGTATACGCGAATTTGGCAATCAGCCCCAGCATTTT. The entire variable domain, with the rest obtained from reference TRBV19 and TRBJ1-5, is as follows: DGGITQSPKYLFRKEGQNVTLSCEQNLNHDAMYWYRQDPGQGLRLIYYSQIVNDFQKGDIAEGYSVSREKKESFPLTVTSAQKNPTAFYLCASSIREFGNQPQHFGDGTRLSIL.